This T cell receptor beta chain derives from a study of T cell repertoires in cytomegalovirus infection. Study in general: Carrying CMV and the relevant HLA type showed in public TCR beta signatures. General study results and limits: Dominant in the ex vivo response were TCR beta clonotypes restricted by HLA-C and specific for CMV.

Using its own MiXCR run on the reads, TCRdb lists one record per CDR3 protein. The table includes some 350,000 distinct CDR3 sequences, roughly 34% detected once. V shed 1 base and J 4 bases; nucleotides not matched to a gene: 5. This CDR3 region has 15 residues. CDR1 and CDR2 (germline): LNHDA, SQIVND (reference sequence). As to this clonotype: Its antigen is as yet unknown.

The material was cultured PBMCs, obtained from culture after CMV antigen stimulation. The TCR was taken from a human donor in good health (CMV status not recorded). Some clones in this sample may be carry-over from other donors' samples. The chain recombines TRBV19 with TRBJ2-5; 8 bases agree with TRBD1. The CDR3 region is CASSIGTGTGETQYF. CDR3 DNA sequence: TGTGCCAGTAGTATAGGGACAGGGACAGGAGAGACCCAGTACTTC.